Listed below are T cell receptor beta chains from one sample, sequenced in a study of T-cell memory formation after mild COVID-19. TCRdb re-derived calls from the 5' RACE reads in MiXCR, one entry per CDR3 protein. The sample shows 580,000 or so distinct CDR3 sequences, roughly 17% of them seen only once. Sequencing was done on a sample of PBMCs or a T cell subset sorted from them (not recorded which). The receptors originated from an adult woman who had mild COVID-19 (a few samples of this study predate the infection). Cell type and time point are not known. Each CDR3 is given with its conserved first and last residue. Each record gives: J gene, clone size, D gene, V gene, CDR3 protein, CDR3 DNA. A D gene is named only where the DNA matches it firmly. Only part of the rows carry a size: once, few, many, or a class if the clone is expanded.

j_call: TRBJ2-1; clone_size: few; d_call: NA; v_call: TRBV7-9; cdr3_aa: CASSPPAVRGSNEQFF; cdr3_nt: TGTGCCAGCAGCCCCCCCGCCGTAAGGGGGAGCAATGAGCAGTTCTTC
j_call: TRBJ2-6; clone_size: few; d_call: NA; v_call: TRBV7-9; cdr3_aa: CASSATVYGANVLTF; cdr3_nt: TGTGCCAGCAGCGCGACGGTCTATGGGGCCAACGTCCTGACTTTC
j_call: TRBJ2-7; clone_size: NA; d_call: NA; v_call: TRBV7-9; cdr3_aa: CASSLVLSEQYF; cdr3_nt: TGTGCCAGCAGCTTAGTCCTCTCCGAGCAGTACTTC
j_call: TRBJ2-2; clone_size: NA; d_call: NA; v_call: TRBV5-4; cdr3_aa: CASSPLDSNTGELFF; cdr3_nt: TGTGCCAGCAGCCCCCTGGACAGTAACACCGGGGAGCTGTTTTTT
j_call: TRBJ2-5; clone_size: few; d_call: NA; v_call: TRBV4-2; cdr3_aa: CASSQVKQPQETQYF; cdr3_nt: TGTGCCAGCAGCCAAGTAAAACAGCCTCAAGAGACCCAGTACTTC
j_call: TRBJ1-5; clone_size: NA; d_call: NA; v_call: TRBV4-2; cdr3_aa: CASGRDNREDQPQHF; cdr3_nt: TGTGCCAGCGGCCGAGACAATAGGGAAGATCAGCCCCAGCATTTT
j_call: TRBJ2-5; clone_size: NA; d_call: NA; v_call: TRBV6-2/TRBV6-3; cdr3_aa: CASSQTTFETQYF; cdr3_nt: TGTGCCAGCAGTCAGACTACCTTCGAGACCCAGTACTTC
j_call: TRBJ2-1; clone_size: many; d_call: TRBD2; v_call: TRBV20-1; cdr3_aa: CSAPVAGLNEQFF; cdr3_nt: TGCAGTGCCCCGGTAGCGGGATTGAATGAGCAGTTCTTC
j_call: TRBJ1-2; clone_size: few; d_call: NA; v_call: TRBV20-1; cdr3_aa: CSASSEDSYGYTF; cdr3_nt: TGCAGTGCTAGTAGCGAGGACTCCTATGGCTACACCTTC
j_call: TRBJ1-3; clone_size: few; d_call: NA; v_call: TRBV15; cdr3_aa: CATSRVGVGPASGNTIYF; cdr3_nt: TGTGCCACCAGCAGAGTAGGAGTGGGGCCAGCCTCTGGAAACACCATATATTTT
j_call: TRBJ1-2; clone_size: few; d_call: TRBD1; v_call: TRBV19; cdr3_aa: CASKGGTTGPYGYTF; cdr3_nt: TGTGCCAGTAAAGGGGGAACGACAGGGCCCTATGGCTACACCTTC
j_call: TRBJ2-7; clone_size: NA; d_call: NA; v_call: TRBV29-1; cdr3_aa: CSVEERDTSYEQYF; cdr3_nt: TGCAGCGTTGAAGAACGGGACACCTCCTACGAGCAGTACTTC
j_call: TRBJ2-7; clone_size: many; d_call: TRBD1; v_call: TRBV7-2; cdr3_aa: CASSEPGQSFYEQYF; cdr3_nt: TGTGCCAGCAGCGAGCCGGGACAGAGTTTCTACGAGCAGTACTTC
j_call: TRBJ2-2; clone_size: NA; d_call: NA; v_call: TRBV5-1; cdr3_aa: CASSSTGNTGELFF; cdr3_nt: TGCGCCAGCAGCTCAACAGGGAACACCGGGGAGCTGTTTTTT
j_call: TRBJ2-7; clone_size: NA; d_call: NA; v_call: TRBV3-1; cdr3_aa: CASSQYLTPYEQYF; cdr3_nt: TGTGCCAGCAGCCAATATCTGACGCCCTACGAGCAGTACTTC
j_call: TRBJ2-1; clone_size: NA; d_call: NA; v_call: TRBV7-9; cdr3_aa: CASSLEGLQNNEQFF; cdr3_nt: TGTGCCAGCAGCTTAGAGGGACTGCAGAACAATGAGCAGTTCTTC
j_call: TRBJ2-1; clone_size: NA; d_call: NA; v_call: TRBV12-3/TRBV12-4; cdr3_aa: CASTRSGGGHEQFF; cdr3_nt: TGTGCCAGCACCCGGTCAGGAGGGGGCCATGAGCAGTTCTTC
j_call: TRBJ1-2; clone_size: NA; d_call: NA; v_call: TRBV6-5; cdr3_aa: CASSPGRTNYGYTF; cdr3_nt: TGTGCCAGCAGTCCCGGGCGAACTAACTATGGCTACACCTTC
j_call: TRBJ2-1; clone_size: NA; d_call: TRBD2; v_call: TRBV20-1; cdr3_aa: CSARGLAGNNNEQFF; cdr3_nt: TGCAGTGCTAGAGGACTAGCGGGTAATAACAATGAGCAGTTCTTC
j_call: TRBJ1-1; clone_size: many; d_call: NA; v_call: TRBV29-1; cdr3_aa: CSPGGYTEAFF; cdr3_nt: TGCAGCCCGGGTGGTTACACTGAAGCTTTCTTT
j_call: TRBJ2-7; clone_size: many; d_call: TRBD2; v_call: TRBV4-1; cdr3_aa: CASSLELAGGSYEQYF; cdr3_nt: TGCGCCAGCAGCCTTGAACTAGCGGGAGGTTCGTACGAGCAGTACTTC
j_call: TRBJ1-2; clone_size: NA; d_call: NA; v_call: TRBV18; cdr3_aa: CASSETGGRSYGYTF; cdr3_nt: TGTGCCAGCTCAGAAACGGGGGGGCGCAGCTATGGCTACACCTTC
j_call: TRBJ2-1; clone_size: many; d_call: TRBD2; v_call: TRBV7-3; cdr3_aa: CASSLAGGLDEQFF; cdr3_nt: TGTGCCAGCAGCTTAGCGGGAGGCCTCGATGAGCAGTTCTTC
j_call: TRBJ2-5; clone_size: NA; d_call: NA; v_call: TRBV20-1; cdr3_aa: CSARAWGTGRWETQYF; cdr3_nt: TGCAGTGCTAGGGCCTGGGGTACAGGGAGATGGGAGACCCAGTACTTC
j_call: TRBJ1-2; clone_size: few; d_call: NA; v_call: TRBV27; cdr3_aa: CASSLEGHYGYTF; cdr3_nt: TGTGCCAGCAGTTTAGAGGGACACTATGGCTACACCTTC
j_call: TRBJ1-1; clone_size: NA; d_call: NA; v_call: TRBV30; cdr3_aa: CAWSGGLHNTEAFF; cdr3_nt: TGTGCCTGGAGCGGTGGACTTCACAACACTGAAGCTTTCTTT
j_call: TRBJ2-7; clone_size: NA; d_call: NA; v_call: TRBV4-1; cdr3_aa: CASSRDPQGYEQYF; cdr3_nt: TGCGCCAGCAGCCGAGACCCGCAGGGATACGAGCAGTACTTC
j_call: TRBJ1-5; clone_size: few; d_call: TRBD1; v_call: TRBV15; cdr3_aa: CATSGTGTGGNQPQHF; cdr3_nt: TGTGCCACCAGTGGTACCGGGACAGGGGGGAATCAGCCCCAGCATTTT
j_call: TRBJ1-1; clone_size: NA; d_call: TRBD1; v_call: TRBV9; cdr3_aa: CASSPSGQGNTEAFF; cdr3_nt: TGTGCCAGCAGCCCCTCGGGACAGGGGAACACTGAAGCTTTCTTT
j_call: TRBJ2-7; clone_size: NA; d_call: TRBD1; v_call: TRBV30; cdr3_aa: CAWTGTGAGEQYF; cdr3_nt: TGTGCCTGGACCGGGACAGGGGCCGGCGAGCAGTACTTC
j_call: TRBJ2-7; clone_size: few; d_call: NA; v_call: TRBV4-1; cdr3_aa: CASSQDQGGGSYEQYF; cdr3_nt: TGCGCCAGCAGCCAAGATCAGGGGGGGGGAAGCTACGAGCAGTACTTC
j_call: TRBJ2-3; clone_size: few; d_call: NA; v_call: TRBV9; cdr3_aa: CASSATQTSTDTQYF; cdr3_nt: TGTGCCAGCAGCGCGACACAAACTAGCACAGATACGCAGTATTTT
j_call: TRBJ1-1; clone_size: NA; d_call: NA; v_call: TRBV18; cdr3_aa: CASSPREGLEYTEAFF; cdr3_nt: TGTGCCAGCTCACCACGGGAGGGGTTGGAGTACACTGAAGCTTTCTTT
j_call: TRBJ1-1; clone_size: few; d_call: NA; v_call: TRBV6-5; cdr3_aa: CASSRLGGNTEAFF; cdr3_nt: TGTGCCAGCAGTCGCCTGGGGGGTAACACTGAAGCTTTCTTT
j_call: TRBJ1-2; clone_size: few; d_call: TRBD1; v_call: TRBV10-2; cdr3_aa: CASSERGHPGYTF; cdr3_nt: TGCGCCAGCAGTGAGAGGGGGCACCCCGGCTACACCTTC
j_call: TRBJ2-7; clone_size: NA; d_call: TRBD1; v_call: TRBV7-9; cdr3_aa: CASSLTPPDRGYEQYF; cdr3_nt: TGTGCCAGCAGCCTGACTCCCCCGGACAGGGGTTACGAGCAGTACTTC
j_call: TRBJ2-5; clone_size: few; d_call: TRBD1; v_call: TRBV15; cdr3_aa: CATRKDRETQYF; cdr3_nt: TGTGCCACCAGAAAGGACAGGGAGACCCAGTACTTC
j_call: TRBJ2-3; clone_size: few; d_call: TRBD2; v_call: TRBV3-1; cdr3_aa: CASSHRGLAGGTPPDTQYF; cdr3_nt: TGTGCCAGCAGCCACCGGGGACTAGCGGGGGGGACCCCCCCAGATACGCAGTATTTT
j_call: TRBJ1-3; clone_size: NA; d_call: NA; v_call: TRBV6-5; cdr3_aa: CASSYSTGWGNTIYF; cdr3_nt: TGTGCCAGCAGTTACTCTACAGGGTGGGGAAACACCATATATTTT
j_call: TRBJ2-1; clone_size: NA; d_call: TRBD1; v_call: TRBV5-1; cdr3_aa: CASSMDRGWNNEQFF; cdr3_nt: TGCGCCAGCAGCATGGACAGGGGGTGGAACAATGAGCAGTTCTTC
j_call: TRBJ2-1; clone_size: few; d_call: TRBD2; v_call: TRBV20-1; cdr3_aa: CSASQLAGRNNEQFF; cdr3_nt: TGCAGTGCCAGCCAACTAGCGGGTCGGAACAATGAGCAGTTCTTC
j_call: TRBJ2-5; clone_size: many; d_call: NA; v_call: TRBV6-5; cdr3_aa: CASSWTVQETQYF; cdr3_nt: TGTGCCAGCAGCTGGACAGTCCAAGAGACCCAGTACTTC
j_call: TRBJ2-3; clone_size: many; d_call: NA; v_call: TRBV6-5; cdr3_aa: CASSQSDTQYF; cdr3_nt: TGTGCCAGCAGTCAATCAGATACGCAGTATTTT
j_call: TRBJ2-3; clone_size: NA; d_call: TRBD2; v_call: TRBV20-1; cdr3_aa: CSARPRGGRPEDTQYF; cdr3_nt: TGCAGTGCTAGACCCCGGGGGGGACGACCTGAAGATACGCAGTATTTT
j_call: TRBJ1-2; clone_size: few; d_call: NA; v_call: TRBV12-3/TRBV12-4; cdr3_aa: CASSLSNEGIGGYTF; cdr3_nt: TGTGCCAGCAGTTTATCTAATGAGGGGATAGGTGGCTACACCTTC
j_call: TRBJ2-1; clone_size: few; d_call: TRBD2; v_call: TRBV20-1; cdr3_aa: CSAMGLAPNEQFF; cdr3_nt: TGCAGTGCGATGGGACTAGCTCCCAATGAGCAGTTCTTC
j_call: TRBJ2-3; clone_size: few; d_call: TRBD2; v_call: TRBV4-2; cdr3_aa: CASSPWEASGSSADTQYF; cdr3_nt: TGTGCCAGCAGCCCCTGGGAGGCTAGCGGGAGTAGCGCAGATACGCAGTATTTT
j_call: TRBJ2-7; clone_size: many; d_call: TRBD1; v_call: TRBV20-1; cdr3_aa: CSTTSGQVIEQYF; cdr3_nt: TGCAGTACAACCTCGGGACAGGTCATCGAGCAGTACTTC
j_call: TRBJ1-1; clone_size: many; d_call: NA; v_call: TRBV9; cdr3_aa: CASSGHLNTEAFF; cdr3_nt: TGTGCCAGCAGCGGACACCTGAACACTGAAGCTTTCTTT
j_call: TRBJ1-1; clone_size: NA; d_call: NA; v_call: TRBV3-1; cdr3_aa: CASSLGAGSVFF; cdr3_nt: TGTGCCAGCAGCCTCGGGGCAGGGTCGGTTTTCTTT
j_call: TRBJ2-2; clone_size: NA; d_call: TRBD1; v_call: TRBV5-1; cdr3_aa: CASSGGQGAGELFF; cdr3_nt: TGCGCCAGCAGCGGCGGACAGGGGGCCGGGGAGCTGTTTTTT
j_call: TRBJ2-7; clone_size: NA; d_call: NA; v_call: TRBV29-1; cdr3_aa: CSVLDIHEQYF; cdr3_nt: TGCAGCGTCCTCGACATCCACGAGCAGTACTTC
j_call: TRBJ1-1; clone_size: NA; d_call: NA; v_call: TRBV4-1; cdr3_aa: CASSQEGGGNTEAFF; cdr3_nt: TGCGCCAGCAGCCAAGAAGGAGGGGGGAACACTGAAGCTTTCTTT
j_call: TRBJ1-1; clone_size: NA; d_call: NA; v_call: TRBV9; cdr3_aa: CASSVERNTEAFF; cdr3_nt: TGTGCCAGCAGCGTTGAGCGGAACACTGAAGCTTTCTTT